Listed below are T cell receptor beta chains from one sample, sequenced in a study of CD8 T cells in Susac syndrome. TCRdb re-analysed the immunoSEQ multiplex PCR reads in MiXCR, keeping a single row per CDR3 protein. The sample has about 300,000 distinct CDR3 sequences; roughly 85% are singletons. Sequenced sample: CD8+ T cells from PBMCs. These TCRs come from a human donor with multiple sclerosis. Each CDR3 is given with its conserved first and last residue. D genes are given only for firm matches. Clone sizes are given selectively: once, few, many, or a class where the clone is expanded.

abundance,d_gene,v_gene,j_gene,CDR3aa,CDR3nt
NA,NA,TRBV12-3/TRBV12-4,TRBJ2-1,CASTAAGTYNEQFF,TGTGCCAGCACAGCGGCAGGTACCTACAATGAGCAGTTCTTC
NA,NA,TRBV12-3/TRBV12-4,TRBJ2-3,CASSPGGPDTQYF,TGTGCCAGCAGTCCCGGGGGCCCAGATACGCAGTATTTT
NA,TRBD1,TRBV7-9,TRBJ2-5,CASSLAQQGAETQYF,TGTGCCAGCAGCTTAGCGCAGCAGGGGGCAGAGACCCAGTACTTC
NA,TRBD1,TRBV27,TRBJ2-2,CASTDLTGRGRLTGELFF,TGTGCCAGCACCGACCTGACGGGAAGGGGGCGCCTCACCGGGGAGCTGTTTTTT
NA,NA,TRBV9,TRBJ1-4,CASSVTMNEKLFF,TGTGCCAGCAGCGTGACCATGAATGAAAAACTGTTTTTT
NA,TRBD1,TRBV4-3,TRBJ2-3,CASSPGLGGATWDTQYF,TGCGCCAGCAGCCCTGGTCTAGGGGGCGCTACTTGGGATACGCAGTATTTT
NA,NA,TRBV24-1,TRBJ2-3,CATSDSQDTQYF,TGTGCCACCAGTGATTCCCAAGATACGCAGTATTTT
NA,NA,TRBV3-1,TRBJ2-7,CASSQDGPLGSYEQYF,TGTGCCAGCAGCCAAGATGGACCCTTAGGCTCCTACGAGCAGTACTTC
once,NA,TRBV20-1,TRBJ2-7,CSARATGRGSYEQYF,TGCAGTGCTAGAGCTACAGGGCGCGGCTCCTACGAGCAGTACTTC
NA,NA,TRBV7-8,TRBJ2-1,CASSSPPGSSYNEQFF,TGTGCCAGCAGCTCCCCCCCCGGTAGCTCCTACAATGAGCAGTTCTTC
NA,TRBD2,TRBV4-3,TRBJ2-3,CASSQFYSGTSTDTQYF,TGCGCCAGCAGCCAATTTTATAGCGGGACTAGCACAGATACGCAGTATTTT
NA,NA,TRBV5-1,TRBJ1-6,CASSLEYSNSPLHF,TGCGCCAGCAGCTTGGAGTACAGTAATTCACCCCTCCACTTT
few,NA,TRBV4-1,TRBJ2-1,CASSQVFYNEQFF,TGCGCCAGCAGCCAAGTTTTCTACAATGAGCAGTTCTTC
few,NA,TRBV4-3,TRBJ2-7,CASSQDRQGILSYEQYF,TGCGCCAGCAGCCAAGATCGTCAGGGGATTCTCTCCTACGAGCAGTACTTC
NA,NA,TRBV28,TRBJ1-5,CASSLFIRQGSQPQHF,TGTGCCAGCAGTTTATTTATTCGGCAGGGGAGTCAGCCCCAGCATTTT
few,NA,TRBV11-2,TRBJ2-2,CASSLHGTGELFF,TGTGCCAGCAGCCTCCACGGCACCGGGGAGCTGTTTTTT
NA,TRBD1,TRBV15,TRBJ1-5,CATSSIPYRGLDSNQPQHF,TGTGCCACCAGCAGTATTCCTTATAGGGGGCTAGATAGCAATCAGCCCCAGCATTTT